This T cell receptor delta chain was captured in a study of gamma-delta chains in newborns, infants, children. Study as a whole: Microbial exposure reportedly drives polyclonal innate γδ T cell expansion after birth.

TCRdb re-called the reads using CATT. The sample consists of about 11,000 delta-chain clones, just under 9% of them appearing once. The clonotype originates from a child who was a newborn, infant or young child, either healthy, febrile or measles-vaccinated (not recorded which). The sample comprised blood.

CDR3 bases: TGTGCCTGTGACACCTTACTGGGGGATTCGAGCACCGATAAACTCATCTTT. Amino acids: CACDTLLGDSSTDKLIF. A J gene of TRDJ1 was called, though the V gene was not; TRDD3 reflects the table's D call only, with no check against the DNA. This CDR3 spans 17 amino acids.